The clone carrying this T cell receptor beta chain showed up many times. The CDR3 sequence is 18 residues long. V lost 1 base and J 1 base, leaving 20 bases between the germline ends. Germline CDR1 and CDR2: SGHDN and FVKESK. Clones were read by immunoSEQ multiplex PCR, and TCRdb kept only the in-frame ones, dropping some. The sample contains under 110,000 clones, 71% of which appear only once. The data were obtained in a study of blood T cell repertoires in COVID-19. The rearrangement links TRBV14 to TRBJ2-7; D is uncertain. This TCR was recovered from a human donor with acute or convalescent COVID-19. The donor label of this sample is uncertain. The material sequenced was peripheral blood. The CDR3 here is CASSQGRPPQLWSYEQYV. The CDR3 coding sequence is TGTGCCAGCAGCCAAGGGAGACCACCCCAATTGTGGTCCTACGAGCAGTACGTC.